The present TCR beta chain was sequenced within a study of T cells in localized non-small cell lung cancer. Notes on the study in general: Median around 56 top-100 tumor clones were shared with paired adjacent lung. Sequencing, confined to only one tumor region, leaves heterogeneity possible. Measurement of T cell clonality placed uninvolved adjacent lung highest, above the level in tumor. An association was observed between higher blood T cell density and longer overall survival.

The method was immunoSEQ multiplex PCR; TCRdb's version includes in-frame clones alone and lacks a portion of them. There are 65,000 to 80,000 clones in the sample; roughly 84% occur only once, and approximately 1.2% lies in the top ten. Concerning this clone: What it recognizes is unknown.

The input for sequencing was peripheral blood, taken before any cancer treatment. This TCR was sampled from a female donor of 60 years or more with stage I lung adenocarcinoma.

CDR3 nucleotides: TGTGCCAGCAGTGAAGCCCCGACACCGAATCAGCCCCAGCATTTT. Translated, it gives CASSEAPTPNQPQHF. The V gene is TRBV6-1, the J gene TRBJ1-5; no clear D. Between the trimmed V and J ends, which lost 0 bases and 4 bases, there was a span of 10 bases. The length of the CDR3 is 15 residues. Germline V gene lookup returns CDR1 MNHNS and CDR2 SASEGT.